Below, 20 T cell receptor beta chains from the same sample are listed, as sequenced in a study of T-cell memory formation after mild COVID-19 (dated by TCRdb to about 2021). The library was made by 5' RACE. The listed sequencing device is Illumina NovaSeq 6000. The public reads were reprocessed in TCRdb via fastp at Q25 and MiXCR, keeping in-frame beta chains. Entries are consolidated by CDR3 protein sequence, retaining the most common genes and DNA. For this sample the table gives hundreds of thousands of distinct CDR3 sequences, of which 20% to 30% were detected only once. Around 12% of the sample belongs to the ten largest clones. The sequencing input was PBMCs or a T cell subset sorted from them (not recorded which). These receptors originate from an adult woman who had mild COVID-19 (a few samples of this study predate the infection). The sample titles of this study are shuffled in the database, so cell type and time point are left out; the donor was told from shared clones.

As DNA, the CDR3 is TGTGCCAGCAGTGGGGTCTTAGGGAGGACCCAGTACTTC. Translated, it gives CASSGVLGRTQYF. The V call is TRBV2, the J call TRBJ2-5; possibly TRBD2 for D (5 bases). Per germline, CDR1 SNHLY and CDR2 FYNNEI. Trimming took off 4 bases at V and 7 bases at J, with 13 bases between the two ends. The CDR3 is made up of 13 amino acids.

Only a few counts were recorded for this clonotype. The chain uses TRBV20-1 and TRBJ2-1, with 9 positions matching TRBD2. This CDR3 is built from 14 residues. V dropped 6 bases and J dropped 0; count of bases not matched to a gene: 3. CDR1 is DFQATT and CDR2 is SNEGSKA in the germline V gene (reference sequence). The CDR3 is CSANSGSSYNEQFF. The CDR3 region has the DNA TGCAGTGCCAATAGCGGGAGCTCCTACAATGAGCAGTTCTTC.

This clonotype was picked up a small number of times. This chain uses TRBV12-3 or TRBV12-4 with TRBJ2-3, with TRBD1 identical over 7 bases. This CDR3 comprises 13 residues. V was clipped by 8 bases and J by 3 bases; unmatched bases: 5. The CDR3 sequence is CASDSGGTDTQYF. Written as DNA, the CDR3 is TGTGCCAGCGACTCAGGGGGAACAGATACGCAGTATTTT.

This clonotype was detected only a few times. This chain connects TRBV5-1 to TRBJ2-7; D is uncertain. The CDR3 is 13 residues long. CDR1 SGHRS and CDR2 YFSETQ come from the germline V gene. The V end lost 4 bases, the J end lost 4 bases, and 12 bases lay between the germline ends. Here the CDR3 DNA reads TGCGCCAGCAGCGGACCGACGGAGTACGAGCAGTACTTC. Translation: CASSGPTEYEQYF.

This clonotype has more than one count but fewer than ten. This rearrangement joins TRBV3-1 to TRBJ2-1, with 7 bases identical to TRBD1. This CDR3 has 15 residues. V lost 0 bases, J lost 2 bases, and 1 base stayed unmatched. The V gene's germline CDR1 is LGHDT and CDR2 YNNKEL (reference sequence). The CDR3 region is CASSQDDRAYNEQFF. In DNA, the CDR3 is TGTGCCAGCAGCCAAGATGACAGGGCCTACAATGAGCAGTTCTTC.

This clonotype was seen only a few times. The rearrangement uses TRBV5-6 and TRBJ2-7, with D possibly TRBD2 on 5 matching bases. The V end was cut by 0 bases, the J end by 3 bases, with 10 bases between. CDR3 size: 14 residues. Germline V gives CDR1 SGHDT, CDR2 YYEEEE. CDR3 in amino acids: CASSLDRGNYEQYF. The CDR3 bases are TGTGCCAGCAGCTTGGATCGGGGTAACTACGAGCAGTACTTC.

In this sample, this clonotype turned up a few times. V usage is TRBV7-9 and J usage is TRBJ2-7; D gene uncertain. The germline V gene encodes CDR1 SEHNR and CDR2 FQNEAQ (reference sequence). Deletions cut 5 bases from V and 4 bases from J, with 6 bases between. The CDR3 is made up of 11 amino acids. In nucleotides, the CDR3 is TGTGCCAGCAGCCGGCAATACGAGCAGTACTTC. It codes for CASSRQYEQYF.

The genes are TRBV29-1 and TRBJ2-7; TRBD2 matches 9 bases. The CDR3 is 17 amino acids. Germline V gene lookup returns CDR1 SQVTM and CDR2 ANQGSEA. Trimming at V came to 4 bases and at J to 2 bases, leaving 15 bases not matched to a gene. The CDR3 sequence: CSVGGLVSGSLAYEQYF. CDR3 coding DNA: TGCAGCGTTGGGGGTTTAGTTAGCGGGAGCTTAGCCTACGAGCAGTACTTC.

The chain joins TRBV29-1 to TRBJ2-6; 10 bases align to TRBD1. In germline, CDR1 is SQVTM, CDR2 ANQGSEA. CDR3 length equals 20 residues. Trimming at V came to 0 bases and at J to 0 bases, leaving 11 bases not matched to a gene. CDR3 coding DNA: TGCAGCGTTGAAGATCTTGCACGGACAGGGGGTACCTCTGGGGCCAACGTCCTGACTTTC. It translates to CSVEDLARTGGTSGANVLTF.

The chain combines TRBV6-2 or TRBV6-3 with TRBJ2-3, with TRBD2 as a possible D gene (5 bases). Trimming pared 7 bases from V and 0 bases from J, leaving 11 bases between. The germline CDR1 and CDR2 sequences are MNHEY and SVGEGT. The CDR3 sequence is 14 residues long. For the CDR3, the DNA is TGTGCCAGCAACGGGGAGACTAGCACAGATACGCAGTATTTT. It translates to CASNGETSTDTQYF.

The rearrangement links TRBV5-5 to TRBJ1-2; weak D call: TRBD1 (6 bases). The V and J ends lost 2 bases and 5 bases respectively, with 10 bases between them. Germline values: CDR1 SGHKS, CDR2 YYEKEE (reference sequence). CDR3 size: 13 residues. CDR3 nucleotide sequence: TGTGCCAGCAGCTTTGCAGGGGAATATGGCTACACCTTC. Its translation: CASSFAGEYGYTF.

Written as DNA, the CDR3 is TGCAGTGCTTCACAGGGTCTTAACTATGGCTACACCTTC. This translates into CSASQGLNYGYTF. This chain links TRBV20-1 with TRBJ1-2, with D tentatively TRBD1 (6 bases). CDR1 is DFQATT and CDR2 is SNEGSKA in the germline V gene (reference sequence). The CDR3 covers 13 residues. V dropped 5 bases and J dropped 1 base, with 11 bases sitting between them.

This clonotype was counted only a few times. This chain links TRBV5-5 with TRBJ1-2; tentatively, D is TRBD1 (6 bases). In germline, CDR1 is SGHKS, CDR2 YYEKEE (reference sequence). The CDR3 extends over 14 amino acids. Trimming cost V 5 bases and J 2 bases, with 13 bases left between them. CDR3 amino acids: CASRFEGGNYGYTF. The CDR3 nucleotides read TGTGCCAGCAGATTCGAAGGGGGGAACTATGGCTACACCTTC.

This clonotype was found a few times. J is TRBJ2-3 and V is TRBV6-1; 8 nucleotides align to TRBD1. Germline trimming cut 3 bases from V and 5 bases from J; bases unmatched to any gene: 13. The CDR3 has 17 amino acids. Germline values: CDR1 MNHNS, CDR2 SASEGT. The CDR3 sequence: CASSERTGKGAGDTQYF. The DNA for the CDR3 is TGTGCCAGCAGTGAGAGGACAGGGAAGGGGGCAGGAGATACGCAGTATTTT.

The V gene is TRBV14, the J gene TRBJ2-1, with unresolved D. CDR3 length equals 16 residues. CDR1 is SGHDN, CDR2 FVKESK, per germline. The V and J ends lost 1 base and 2 bases respectively, with 12 bases between them. The CDR3 region is CASSQGRQTPYNEQFF. The CDR3 DNA sequence: TGTGCCAGCAGCCAAGGCAGGCAGACCCCCTACAATGAGCAGTTCTTC. The whole variable domain, filled in from reference TRBV14 and TRBJ2-1, reads EAGVTQFPSHSVIEKGQTVTLRCDPISGHDNLYWYRRVMGKEIKFLLHFVKESKQDESGMPNNRFLAERTGGTYSTLKVQPAELEDSGVYFCASSQGRQTPYNEQFFGPGTRLTVL.

V is TRBV7-9 and J is TRBJ2-7, with 10 bases that match TRBD1. Per germline, CDR1 SEHNR and CDR2 FQNEAQ (reference sequence). With 8 bases clipped from V and 7 bases from J, the junction kept 11 bases outside the gene matches. The CDR3 is made up of 14 amino acids. The CDR3 region is CASGSGTGVGEQYF. The CDR3 DNA sequence: TGTGCCAGCGGGTCCGGGACAGGGGTTGGGGAGCAGTACTTC.

This clonotype was detected a few times. V gene TRBV13 combines with J gene TRBJ2-3, with D tentatively TRBD2 (5 bases). This CDR3 spans 14 amino acids. Trimming removed 1 base at V and 14 bases at J, with 19 bases between. Germline V CDR1 and CDR2: PRHDT, FYEKMQ (reference sequence). The CDR3 protein is CASSLEMTEALVYF. CDR3 in DNA: TGTGCCAGCAGCTTAGAGATGACGGAGGCCCTAGTGTATTTT.

This clonotype was found once. The V call is TRBV20-1, the J call TRBJ2-5; the D is unclear. The CDR3 consists of 11 residues. The germline V gene encodes CDR1 DFQATT and CDR2 SNEGSKA (reference sequence). Trimming took off 6 bases at V and 5 bases at J, with 10 bases between the two ends. The CDR3 here is CSALRSETQYF. In DNA, the CDR3 is TGCAGTGCCCTCCGGTCGGAGACCCAGTACTTC.

This clonotype was observed a single time. The CDR3 reads CASQPSEYGYEQYF. The CDR3 DNA follows: TGTGCCAGTCAACCCTCAGAGTATGGCTACGAGCAGTACTTC. The rearrangement uses TRBV5-5 and TRBJ2-7; D remains ambiguous. Germline V gene sequence: CDR1 SGHKS, CDR2 YYEKEE (reference sequence). Deletions cut 8 bases from V and 3 bases from J, with 18 bases between. The CDR3 length is 14 residues.

This chain links TRBV5-1 with TRBJ2-3; 10 bases align to TRBD1. Trimming took 0 bases from V and 2 from J; bases not matched to a gene: 3. CDR1 and CDR2 from the germline V gene are SGHRS and YFSETQ. The CDR3 sequence is 16 residues long. The CDR3 DNA sequence: TGCGCCAGCAGCTTGGGACAGGGGGCGCCCACAGATACGCAGTATTTT. Its protein is CASSLGQGAPTDTQYF.